This entry lists 26 T cell receptor beta chains sequenced from one sample in a study of cytomegalovirus exposure and HLA in healthy donors. Researchers ran the PCR with 60 Vbeta and 13 Jbeta primers. Sequencing was performed with immunoSEQ multiplex PCR; in TCRdb, only in-frame clones are kept and a portion is missing. This sample carries 120,000 or so clones, roughly 80% of them seen once, and the ten largest clones take around 5%. What was sequenced was PBMCs. The origin of the receptors is a man over 45 in good health and CMV-seropositive.

The chain links TRBV9 to TRBJ2-5; no clear D. Germline V gene lookup returns CDR1 SGDLS and CDR2 YYNGEE. The CDR3 runs 15 residues. The germline V and J ends were trimmed by 0 bases and 5 bases, with 14 bases remaining between them. The CDR3: CASSVALEQSETQYF. As DNA, the CDR3 is TGTGCCAGCAGCGTAGCTTTGGAGCAATCGGAGACCCAGTACTTC. The variable domain in full, with the rest retrieved from reference TRBV9 and TRBJ2-5, is DSGVTQTPKHLITATGQRVTLRCSPRSGDLSVYWYQQSLDQGLQFLIQYYNGEERAKGNILERFSAQQFPDLHSELNLSSLELGDSALYFCASSVALEQSETQYFGPGTRLLVL.

A note on this clone: This same CDR3 is encoded by further DNA sequences in the sample. The rearrangement uses TRBV6-5 and TRBJ2-7; TRBD2 aligns across 12 bases. Germline V gene sequence: CDR1 MNHEY, CDR2 SVGAGI. The CDR3 contains 14 residues. The V segment lost 5 bases and the J segment 4 bases; nucleotides outside the gene matches: 3. CDR3 in DNA: TGTGCCAGCAGTGAGACTAGCGGGAGTTACGAGCAGTACTTC. This encodes CASSETSGSYEQYF.

V gene TRBV6-5 combines with J gene TRBJ1-3; perhaps TRBD1 as D (6 bases). Per the germline V gene, CDR1 is MNHEY and CDR2 is SVGAGI. The V and J ends lost 6 bases and 2 bases respectively, with 11 bases between them. The CDR3 sequence is 14 residues long. The CDR3 here is CASSQGWAGNTIYF. DNA of the CDR3: TGTGCCAGCAGCCAGGGGTGGGCTGGAAACACCATATATTTT.

The V call is TRBV28, the J call TRBJ1-3; 11 nucleotides line up with TRBD1. The CDR3 is 17 amino acids. CDR1 and CDR2 from the germline V gene are MDHEN and SYDVKM. V shed 5 bases, J shed 2 bases, and the junction held 8 bases outside the gene matches. The CDR3 reads CASSPLGQGATGNTIYF. The CDR3 DNA follows: TGTGCCAGCAGTCCCCTCGGACAGGGGGCAACTGGAAACACCATATATTTT. Using reference TRBV28 and TRBJ1-3 for the parts outside the CDR3, the full variable domain is DVKVTQSSRYLVKRTGEKVFLECVQDMDHENMFWYRQDPGLGLRLIYFSYDVKMKEKGDIPEGYSVSREKKERFSLILESASTNQTSMYLCASSPLGQGATGNTIYFGEGSWLTVV.

This rearrangement joins TRBV4-1 to TRBJ1-2, with D unclear. Per the germline V gene, CDR1 is MGHRA and CDR2 is YSYEKL. This CDR3 comprises 17 residues. Trimming left V 1 base short and J 2 bases short, with 17 bases between. CDR3 residues: CASSQVSSPRKNYGYTF. In nucleotides, the CDR3 is TGCGCCAGCAGCCAAGTCTCTTCGCCCAGAAAAAACTATGGCTACACCTTC.

V usage is TRBV4-1 and J usage is TRBJ1-2, with TRBD1 matching 12 bases. CDR1 and CDR2 (germline): MGHRA, YSYEKL. This CDR3 contains 16 residues. V was clipped by 4 bases and J by 3 bases; unmatched bases: 6. CDR3 nucleotide sequence: TGCGCCAGCAGCCTTGGGACAGGGGGCGTAGACTATGGCTACACCTTC. Its translation is CASSLGTGGVDYGYTF.

In nucleotides, the CDR3 is TGTGCCAGCTCACCACCCAGGGCTGGGGGCTTCGCTGAAGCTTTCTTT. This codes for CASSPPRAGGFAEAFF. J is TRBJ1-1 and V is TRBV18; D is possibly TRBD1 (6 bases). Germline V gene lookup returns CDR1 KGHSH and CDR2 LQKENI. CDR3 length: 16 residues. The V gene lost 0 bases and the J gene lost 6 bases, with 17 bases spanning the gap. Complete variable domain (other parts from reference TRBV18 and TRBJ1-1): NAGVMQNPRHLVRRRGQEARLRCSPMKGHSHVYWYRQLPEEGLKFMVYLQKENIIDESGMPKERFSAEFPKEGPSILRIQQVVRGDSAAYFCASSPPRAGGFAEAFFGQGTRLTVV.

The J gene is TRBJ2-5, the V gene TRBV19; possible D gene TRBD1, 6 bases. Looked up from germline, CDR1 is LNHDA and CDR2 is SQIVND (reference sequence). This CDR3 comprises 13 residues. The germline V and J ends were trimmed by 5 bases and 4 bases, with 11 bases remaining between them. CDR3 region: CASSPGTRETQYF. The CDR3 bases are TGTGCCAGTAGTCCCGGGACAAGAGAGACCCAGTACTTC.

This sequence joins TRBV28 and TRBJ2-2; 10 bases align to TRBD1. This CDR3 comprises 17 residues. Germline lookup yields CDR1 MDHEN and CDR2 SYDVKM. The junction had 14 bases not matched to a gene; V was cut back by 5 bases and J by 8 bases. The CDR3 DNA is TGTGCCAGCAGTACCCCGACAGGGGGCTCATGGACAGGGGAGCTGTTTTTT. It translates to CASSTPTGGSWTGELFF. Drawing the rest from reference TRBV28 and TRBJ2-2, the complete variable domain is DVKVTQSSRYLVKRTGEKVFLECVQDMDHENMFWYRQDPGLGLRLIYFSYDVKMKEKGDIPEGYSVSREKKERFSLILESASTNQTSMYLCASSTPTGGSWTGELFFGEGSRLTVL.

The chain recombines TRBV5-4 with TRBJ2-7, with a tentative D call TRBD2 (5 bases). Trimming cost V 4 bases and J 6 bases, with 8 bases left between them. The CDR3 spans 11 residues. CDR1 is SGHNT and CDR2 is YYREEE in the germline V gene (reference sequence). This chain's CDR3 is CASSLRGEQYF. CDR3 sequence (DNA): TGTGCCAGCAGCCTCCGGGGCGAGCAGTACTTC.

The rearrangement links TRBV9 to TRBJ2-5, with D possibly being TRBD2 (6 bases). The germline CDR1 and CDR2 sequences are SGDLS and YYNGEE. Trimming took 2 bases from V and 5 from J, leaving 10 bases between them. CDR3 length equals 13 residues. The chain's CDR3 is CASSVEGRETQYF. CDR3 coding DNA: TGTGCCAGCAGCGTGGAGGGGAGGGAGACCCAGTACTTC.

The sample holds a few counts of this clone. The V call is TRBV2, the J call TRBJ1-1; D gene unclear. Germline CDR1 and CDR2: SNHLY and FYNNEI. V gave up 7 bases and J gave up 0 bases, with 12 bases separating them. This CDR3 has 14 amino acids. The CDR3 sequence is CASTPNLMNTEAFF. The DNA of the CDR3 is TGTGCCAGCACCCCAAACTTGATGAACACTGAAGCTTTCTTT.

This clone has just a few counts. The chain combines TRBV7-2 with TRBJ2-7; the match to TRBD2 covers 9 bases. Germline-derived CDR1 and CDR2 are SGHTA and FQGNSA. J lost 5 bases, V lost 5 bases, and 4 bases had no gene match. The CDR3 runs 13 residues. The chain's CDR3 is CASSSSGGHEQYF. The CDR3, as DNA: TGTGCCAGCAGCAGTAGCGGGGGCCACGAGCAGTACTTC.

The rearrangement uses TRBV4-2 and TRBJ2-7; 7 bases agree with TRBD1. CDR1 is LGHNA, CDR2 YNFKEQ, per germline. J lost 4 bases, V lost 0 bases, and 9 bases had no gene match. The CDR3 has 16 residues. The chain's CDR3 is CASSQDYRGSSYEQYF. In DNA, the CDR3 is TGTGCCAGCAGCCAAGATTACAGGGGCTCCTCTTACGAGCAGTACTTC.

The gene calls are TRBV19 and TRBJ2-3; D is perhaps TRBD2 (6 bases). CDR1 is LNHDA and CDR2 is SQIVND in the germline V gene (reference sequence). This CDR3 region has 12 residues. Trimming left V 6 bases short and J 8 bases short, with 12 bases between. The CDR3 here is CASSSLGGTQYF. CDR3 coding DNA: TGTGCCAGTAGCAGCCTGGGAGGTACGCAGTATTTT.

The chain couples TRBV6-5 to TRBJ1-1, with 7 positions matching TRBD1. The CDR3 has 13 amino acids. CDR1 MNHEY and CDR2 SVGAGI come from the germline V gene. J was trimmed by 8 bases and V by 6 bases; bases with no gene match: 9. The CDR3 bases are TGTGCCAGCAGCTCCCGCAGGGGGAGGGAAGCTTTCTTT. Protein: CASSSRRGREAFF.

V is TRBV5-1 and J is TRBJ1-4; D is possibly TRBD1 (6 bases). The V end lost 2 bases, the J end lost 2 bases, and 13 bases lay between the germline ends. CDR3 length equals 16 residues. The germline V gene encodes CDR1 SGHRS and CDR2 YFSETQ. The CDR3: CASSLTGRLTNEKLFF. CDR3 DNA: TGCGCCAGCAGCTTAACAGGGCGGCTGACTAATGAAAAACTGTTTTTT.

The chain combines TRBV14 with TRBJ1-3; 7 bases match TRBD1. V lost 0 bases and J lost 2; bases outside the gene matches: 4. Looked up from germline, CDR1 is SGHDN and CDR2 is FVKESK. The CDR3 extends over 16 amino acids. CDR3 loop: CASSQDRGTAGNTIYF. In nucleotides, the CDR3 is TGTGCCAGCAGCCAAGATCGAGGGACAGCTGGAAACACCATATATTTT.

The V and J genes are TRBV20-1 and TRBJ2-7, with TRBD1 as a possible D gene (5 bases). V gave up 6 bases and J gave up 2 bases, with 8 bases separating them. Germline CDR1 and CDR2: DFQATT and SNEGSKA (reference sequence). CDR3 length: 11 residues. CDR3 sequence: CSAPDTYEQYF. In DNA, the CDR3 is TGCAGTGCCCCGGACACCTACGAGCAGTACTTC.

The V gene is TRBV2, the J gene TRBJ2-5, with 9 bases identical to TRBD2. In germline, CDR1 is SNHLY, CDR2 FYNNEI. The CDR3 contains 15 residues. J gave up 1 base and V 2 bases, and 2 bases lay outside the gene matches. CDR3 protein: CASSEQLAGQETQYF. The DNA for the CDR3 is TGTGCCAGCAGTGAACAACTAGCGGGCCAAGAGACCCAGTACTTC.

The table lists this clone with a few counts. The J gene is TRBJ2-7, the V gene TRBV5-1; 12 bases line up with TRBD1. Germline V gene lookup returns CDR1 SGHRS and CDR2 YFSETQ. There are 14 residues in the CDR3. V lost 8 bases and J lost 5; bases outside the gene matches: 8. CDR3 coding DNA: TGCGCCAGTAAAACAGGGACAGGGGGCAACGAGCAGTACTTC. Its protein is CASKTGTGGNEQYF.

This clone was seen a handful of times. A far larger clone is a single base away, which makes a read error likely. The chain has TRBV4-3 and TRBJ1-1; a possible D gene is TRBD1 (6 bases). In germline, CDR1 is LGHNA, CDR2 YSLEER. There are 13 residues in the CDR3. The CDR3 DNA follows: TGCACCAGCAGCCTCTGGGCAGGGGCTGAAGCTTTCTTT. It translates to CTSSLWAGAEAFF.

This clone was seen a single time. V and J are TRBV5-4 and TRBJ1-3; D is perhaps TRBD1 (5 bases). CDR1 is SGHNT, CDR2 YYREEE, per germline (reference sequence). Trimming took off 5 bases at V and 4 bases at J, with 13 bases between the two ends. The CDR3 covers 14 residues. The CDR3 spells CASSRDQGGNTIYF. The CDR3, as DNA: TGTGCCAGCAGTAGGGATCAGGGCGGAAACACCATATATTTT.

The genes are TRBV7-9 and TRBJ1-6; D is perhaps TRBD1 (5 bases). CDR3 length equals 13 residues. Germline V gene data show CDR1 as SEHNR and CDR2 as FQNEAQ (reference sequence). The V end was cut by 1 base, the J end by 17 bases, with 15 bases between. The CDR3 coding sequence is TGTGCCAGCAGCTTAGTGACAGACGGTCTGGTCCACTTT. It is translated as CASSLVTDGLVHF.

V gene TRBV4-1 combines with J gene TRBJ1-2; 7 nucleotides align to TRBD1. This CDR3 has 19 amino acids. In germline, CDR1 is MGHRA, CDR2 YSYEKL. J was trimmed by 0 bases and V by 3 bases; bases with no gene match: 16. The DNA of the CDR3 is TGCGCCAGCAGCCAGGGGCCGACAGGGACGATAAAAGCTAACTATGGCTACACCTTC. Its translation: CASSQGPTGTIKANYGYTF.

This clone occurred a few times. CDR3 sequence reads: CASSQGRRGVYEQYF. The CDR3, as DNA: TGTGCCAGCAGCCAGGGGAGACGGGGGGTATACGAGCAGTACTTC. V and J are TRBV14 and TRBJ2-7; 7 nucleotides agree with TRBD2. The V gene's germline CDR1 is SGHDN and CDR2 FVKESK. With 3 bases clipped from V and 4 bases from J, the junction kept 9 bases outside the gene matches. The CDR3 runs to 15 residues.